This TCR beta chain was sequenced in a study of regulatory T cells in long-lasting Graves disease. Findings of the study overall: Persistent Graves' patients showed a TCR diversity that was lower than that of newly diagnosed ones.

The table lists this clonotype with many counts. Its specificity is unknown. Building of the TCR beta libraries involved iRepertoire HTBI primers and Arm-PCR of CDR3 regions. TCRdb reprocessed the multiplex PCR reads via MiXCR and lists one record per CDR3 protein. The sample holds hundreds of thousands of distinct CDR3 sequences; under 20% are singletons and the top ten take 15% to 20%. This sample's time point: newly diagnosed GD, antithyroid drugs for less than 3 months. The authors made the TCR library using RNA they extracted from PBMCs. The data were also submitted as part of a second study, on T cells in Graves' hyperthyroidism and ophthalmopathy.

The sequencing used peripheral blood mononuclear cells (PBMCs), collected at new diagnosis, from a patient treated with antithyroid drugs. This clonotype was sampled from a woman aged 25-40 years with Graves disease.

The DNA for the CDR3 is TGTGCCAGCAGTTCCCGTCCGGCCTTAGGGGGGACCCAGTACTTC. Protein: CASSSRPALGGTQYF. The genes are TRBV28 and TRBJ2-5, with D possibly matching TRBD1 (6 bases). The CDR3 consists of 15 residues. With 4 bases removed from V and 7 bases from J, the gap between germline ends came to 19 bases. Germline-derived CDR1 and CDR2 are MDHEN and SYDVKM.